Shown below are 22 T cell receptor beta chains from a single sample sequenced in a study of T cells in Graves' hyperthyroidism and ophthalmopathy. Researchers took RNA transcripts and amplified the TCR beta CDR3 regions from them. Initially, a first-round RT-PCR of the TCR CDR3 employed the HTBI primer set. One entry per CDR3 protein, called by TCRdb with MiXCR from the multiplex PCR reads. The sample lists approximately 560,000 distinct CDR3 sequences, about a sixth occurring once. The sample taken for sequencing was blood. The receptors originated from a woman aged 25 to 39 with Graves' hyperthyroidism.

There are a few counts of this clonotype. The chain couples TRBV20-1 to TRBJ2-7, with 8 positions matching TRBD2. The CDR3 has 15 amino acids. CDR1 DFQATT and CDR2 SNEGSKA come from the germline V gene (reference sequence). The V gene end was trimmed by 1 base and the J gene end by 5 bases; junction bases not matched to a gene: 10. The CDR3 protein is CSARVRPGLGDEQYF. The CDR3 DNA follows: TGCAGTGCTAGAGTTAGACCGGGACTAGGTGACGAGCAGTACTTC.

A few counts support this clonotype. The chain carries TRBV24-1 and TRBJ2-1; D ambiguous. The CDR3 runs to 11 residues. The ends were cut back, 9 bases at V and 9 bases at J, with 11 bases in the middle. The germline gives CDR1 KGHDR, CDR2 SFDVKD. CDR3 coding DNA: TGTGCCACCGGGGATGAATCTGAGCAGTTCTTC. Translating it yields CATGDESEQFF.

The sample holds many counts of this clonotype. V gene TRBV7-2 combines with J gene TRBJ2-1, with a possible D match to TRBD2 (5 bases). V was shortened by 3 bases and J by 2 bases, with 11 bases between the two germline ends. In germline, CDR1 is SGHTA, CDR2 FQGNSA. The CDR3 spans 15 residues. CDR3 sequence (DNA): TGTGCCAGCAGCTTCGGCGGGTCCCCCTACAATGAGCAGTTCTTC. Its translation: CASSFGGSPYNEQFF.

The rearrangement links TRBV5-1 to TRBJ1-6; D possibly corresponds to TRBD1 (5 bases). CDR1 is SGHRS, CDR2 YFSETQ, per germline. CDR3 size: 17 residues. Trimming pared 4 bases from V and 8 bases from J, leaving 22 bases between. For the CDR3, the DNA is TGCGCCAGCAGCCCCGGGACTGGGTCCGGCAGCCATTCACCCCTCCACTTT. Translation gives CASSPGTGSGSHSPLHF.

The chain uses TRBV10-3 and TRBJ1-4; D unclear. V lost 2 bases and J lost 4, with 5 bases in between. The CDR3 spans 13 residues. Germline CDR1 is ENHRY and CDR2 is SYGVKD. The CDR3 sequence: CAISEGLNEKLFF. Here the CDR3 DNA reads TGTGCCATCAGTGAGGGGCTTAATGAAAAACTGTTTTTT.

V gene TRBV28 combines with J gene TRBJ1-2; 9 bases are a match to TRBD1. The CDR3 runs 14 residues. Germline V gene sequence: CDR1 MDHEN, CDR2 SYDVKM. The junction had 7 bases not matched to a gene; V was cut back by 5 bases and J by 6 bases. This chain's CDR3 is CASSEPGTGHGYTF. CDR3 nucleotides: TGTGCCAGCAGTGAACCCGGGACAGGGCATGGCTACACCTTC.

This clonotype was seen a few times. The chain carries TRBV6-1 and TRBJ2-7; 7 bases fit TRBD1. V shed 5 bases and J 7 bases; nucleotides not matched to a gene: 11. CDR3 length: 14 residues. From germline, CDR1 is MNHNS and CDR2 SASEGT. The CDR3 nucleotides are TGTGCCAGCAGTACCCGGACAGGAATGTGGGAGCAGTACTTC. Encoded protein: CASSTRTGMWEQYF.

This clonotype occurred many times. The chain's CDR3 is CASSFPGGEQYF. The CDR3 DNA is TGCGCCAGCAGCTTCCCGGGCGGGGAGCAGTACTTC. The chain is built from TRBV5-1 and TRBJ2-7; D is possibly TRBD2 (5 bases). CDR3 length equals 12 residues. Germline CDR1 is SGHRS and CDR2 is YFSETQ. Trimming took off 2 bases at V and 7 bases at J, with 10 bases between the two ends.

The chain couples TRBV4-3 to TRBJ2-1, with 10 nucleotides matching TRBD2. V lost 0 bases, J lost 7 bases, and 9 bases stayed unmatched. Germline V CDR1 and CDR2: LGHNA, YSLEER. The CDR3 is 17 residues long. The CDR3 DNA reads TGCGCCAGCAGCCAAGATGGCCTAGCGGGAGTAGGTAATGAGCAGTTCTTC. Amino acid sequence: CASSQDGLAGVGNEQFF.

In its sample, this clonotype was seen a few times. The chain combines TRBV4-2 with TRBJ2-1; the match to TRBD2 covers 13 bases. The CDR3 is 17 residues long. Germline lookup yields CDR1 LGHNA and CDR2 YNFKEQ. With V trimmed by 3 bases and J by 3 bases, 5 bases remained unmatched. The CDR3 here is CASSHRLAGGDYNEQFF. The CDR3 DNA reads TGTGCCAGCAGCCACCGACTAGCGGGAGGCGACTACAATGAGCAGTTCTTC.

V gene TRBV10-1 combines with J gene TRBJ1-1; D call uncertain. This CDR3 contains 13 residues. Germline CDR1 reads WNHNN; CDR2 reads SYGVQD (reference sequence). V lost 7 bases and J 2 bases, leaving 11 bases between the germline ends. CDR3 region: CASMAGRNTEAFF. In nucleotides, the CDR3 is TGCGCCAGCATGGCCGGCCGAAACACTGAAGCTTTCTTT.

This clonotype occurred many times. V is TRBV28 and J is TRBJ2-4; a weak D match, TRBD2 (6 bases). Trimming pared 7 bases from V and 0 bases from J, leaving 13 bases between. Germline loops: CDR1 MDHEN, CDR2 SYDVKM. CDR3 length equals 15 residues. The CDR3 protein is CASKGTDLAKNIQYF. The CDR3 DNA reads as TGTGCCAGCAAAGGGACTGATCTAGCCAAAAACATTCAGTACTTC.

This clonotype was recorded many times. The chain carries TRBV12-3 or TRBV12-4 and TRBJ1-6, with 8 bases aligning to TRBD1. The junction had 9 bases not matched to a gene; V was cut back by 6 bases and J by 5 bases. CDR3 size: 16 residues. The CDR3 DNA sequence: TGTGCCAGCAGCACCCGGACAGGGTGGAATAATTCACCCCTCCACTTT. It codes for CASSTRTGWNNSPLHF.

This clonotype was recorded at least ten times. The chain links TRBV7-2 to TRBJ2-7; 7 bases line up with TRBD2. This CDR3 spans 17 amino acids. Germline V CDR1 and CDR2: SGHTA, FQGNSA. Germline trimming cut 2 bases from V and 2 bases from J; bases unmatched to any gene: 12. The CDR3 DNA reads as TGTGCCAGCAGCTTAACCCTCGTTGGCGGGAGCCCCTACGAGCAGTACTTC. Translating it yields CASSLTLVGGSPYEQYF.

On this clonotype: A read error is likely, as this CDR3 ends without the conserved phenylalanine or tryptophan. The chain uses TRBV20-1 and TRBJ1-1; 8 bases line up with TRBD1. Germline V lookup: CDR1 DFQATT, CDR2 SNEGSKA (reference sequence). The CDR3 spans 14 residues. The ends lost 5 bases at V and 2 bases at J; junction bases unmatched: 7. CDR3 region: CSAPPTGVNTEAFS. CDR3 DNA: TGCAGTGCTCCCCCGACAGGGGTTAACACTGAAGCTTTCTCT.

The rearrangement links TRBV27 to TRBJ2-7; 7 nucleotides align to TRBD2. Trimming at V came to 7 bases and at J to 3 bases, leaving 3 bases not matched to a gene. The V gene's germline CDR1 is MNHEY and CDR2 SMNVEV (reference sequence). The CDR3 has 12 residues. This chain's CDR3 is CASTSGDYEQYF. CDR3 sequence (DNA): TGTGCCAGCACTAGCGGAGACTACGAGCAGTACTTC.

This clonotype has a count of ten or more. The rearrangement uses TRBV7-2 and TRBJ2-7, with 7 bases identical to TRBD2. V dropped 1 base and J dropped 6; count of bases not matched to a gene: 9. Germline values: CDR1 SGHTA, CDR2 FQGNSA. There are 15 residues in the CDR3. CDR3 region: CASSLVREVWREQYF. In DNA form, the CDR3 reads TGTGCCAGCAGCTTAGTCCGGGAGGTCTGGCGCGAGCAGTACTTC.

This clonotype was detected only a few times. V usage is TRBV7-9 and J usage is TRBJ2-1; D gene unclear. The germline V and J ends were trimmed by 1 base and 9 bases, with 7 bases remaining between them. There are 12 residues in the CDR3. Germline V CDR1 and CDR2: SEHNR, FQNEAQ (reference sequence). This chain's CDR3 is CASSLGVGEQFF. CDR3 in DNA: TGTGCCAGCAGCTTAGGGGTAGGTGAGCAGTTCTTC.

This clonotype was counted ten times or more. The chain has TRBV7-9 and TRBJ2-7; 8 positions match TRBD2. Germline values: CDR1 SEHNR, CDR2 FQNEAQ (reference sequence). Germline trimming cut 5 bases from V and 7 bases from J; bases unmatched to any gene: 7. The CDR3 extends over 13 amino acids. The CDR3: CASSLSGSGEQYF. The CDR3 coding sequence is TGTGCCAGCAGCCTGAGCGGGAGTGGAGAGCAGTACTTC.

This clonotype appeared many times. V and J are TRBV6-2 or TRBV6-3 and TRBJ2-7, with a tentative D call TRBD2 (5 bases). With 7 bases removed from V and 6 bases from J, the gap between germline ends came to 10 bases. Looked up from germline, CDR1 is MNHEY and CDR2 is SVGEGT. The CDR3 has 11 amino acids. CDR3 in amino acids: CASTRGGEQYF. CDR3 sequence (DNA): TGTGCCAGCACACGGGGTGGCGAGCAGTACTTC.

V gene TRBV11-2 combines with J gene TRBJ2-2; 7 nucleotides match TRBD2. The junction had 4 bases not matched to a gene; V was cut back by 5 bases and J by 7 bases. CDR3 length: 13 amino acids. CDR1 SGHAT and CDR2 FQNNGV come from the germline V gene. The DNA for the CDR3 is TGTGCCAGCAGCATAGGGACTAACGGGGAGCTGTTTTTT. Translating gives CASSIGTNGELFF.

This clonotype was observed many times. The chain is built from TRBV12-3 or TRBV12-4 and TRBJ1-1; D might be TRBD1 (6 bases). Trimming took 6 bases from V and 10 from J, leaving 18 bases between them. The CDR3 consists of 13 residues. The CDR3: CASRQDSSLPAFF. Written as DNA, the CDR3 is TGTGCCAGCAGGCAGGACAGCAGCCTACCAGCTTTCTTT.